The clone carrying this T cell receptor (beta chain) was picked up one time. Its antigen is not known. The entry originates in a study of OX40 agonist ivuxolimab in advanced cancers. Libraries were prepared by immunoSEQ multiplex PCR; TCRdb keeps only in-frame clonotypes and omits some of them. The sample shows over 20,000 clones, just under 80% of them seen only once. The CDR3 spans 14 residues. Trimming took 5 bases from V and 1 from J, leaving 11 bases between them. Germline loops: CDR1 LGHNA, CDR2 YNFKEQ. General study findings and limits: On average, CD8+ T cells had more expanded clones than CD4+. A proportion of nonresponders additionally exhibited low normalized T-cell clonal expansion. There was clonal expansion of CD4+ and CD8+ blood T cells by week 6 at 0.1 to 3.0 mg/kg.

The chain combines TRBV4-2 with TRBJ2-5, with no clear D. The sample consisted of CD4+ or CD8+ T cells sorted from blood, taken in a trial of the OX40 agonist ivuxolimab. This clonotype was obtained from an adult with an advanced solid tumor such as melanoma, head and neck, liver or kidney cancer. As DNA, the CDR3 is TGTGCCAGCAGCTCACCGTGGGCCCAAGAGACCCAGTACTTC. Translating it yields CASSSPWAQETQYF.